A selection of T cell receptor beta chains follows, all from one sample in a study of blood T cells in healthy people across ages. TCRdb re-analysed the 5' RACE reads in MiXCR, keeping a single row per CDR3 protein. The repertoire holds about 1.5 million distinct CDR3 sequences, 35% to 45% seen once, with 4% in the top ten. Sequences were obtained from blood. These receptors originate from a woman aged 18-29 years in good health. Both conserved end residues are part of each CDR3. A D gene is named only where the DNA matches it firmly. The size entry is marked missing in some rows and otherwise reads once, few, many or a size class.

j_gene: TRBJ1-2
d_gene: NA
abundance: few
v_gene: TRBV29-1
CDR3nt: TGCAGCGTGAACCGGGACGGACTCTATGGCTACACCTTC
CDR3aa: CSVNRDGLYGYTF

j_gene: TRBJ1-2
d_gene: TRBD1
abundance: NA
v_gene: TRBV20-1
CDR3nt: TGCAGTGCTAGATTACGGACAGGGACCCCCTATGGCTACACCTTC
CDR3aa: CSARLRTGTPYGYTF

j_gene: TRBJ2-5
d_gene: NA
abundance: few
v_gene: TRBV6-6
CDR3nt: TGTGCCAGCAGTTACCTGGCGAATTGGACCCAGTACTTC
CDR3aa: CASSYLANWTQYF

j_gene: TRBJ1-1
d_gene: NA
abundance: few
v_gene: TRBV12-5
CDR3nt: TGTGCTAGTGGTTTGGGTCCCCCAGGGAGCACTGAAGCTTTCTTT
CDR3aa: CASGLGPPGSTEAFF

j_gene: TRBJ1-2
d_gene: NA
abundance: NA
v_gene: TRBV6-5
CDR3nt: TGTGCCAGCGGAAGGGCAGGCACCTATGGCTACACCTTC
CDR3aa: CASGRAGTYGYTF

j_gene: TRBJ2-5
d_gene: NA
abundance: few
v_gene: TRBV6-2/TRBV6-3
CDR3nt: TGTGCCACCTCTTGGCGACAAGAGACCCAGTACTTC
CDR3aa: CATSWRQETQYF

j_gene: TRBJ2-3
d_gene: TRBD2
abundance: NA
v_gene: TRBV24-1
CDR3nt: TGTGCCACCAGATCCGGGACTAGCCTCGGAGATACGCAGTATTTT
CDR3aa: CATRSGTSLGDTQYF

j_gene: TRBJ1-4
d_gene: NA
abundance: NA
v_gene: TRBV9
CDR3nt: TGTGCCAGCAGCGTAGCTGGGGGCGGTGAAAAACTGTTTTTT
CDR3aa: CASSVAGGGEKLFF

j_gene: TRBJ2-7
d_gene: NA
abundance: NA
v_gene: TRBV2
CDR3nt: TGTGCCATCAGTGCCTACCCCCGAGAGCAGTACTTC
CDR3aa: CAISAYPREQYF

j_gene: TRBJ1-1
d_gene: NA
abundance: NA
v_gene: TRBV25-1
CDR3nt: TGTGCCAGCAGTGTCAGTCGGGAGTCGAACACTGAAGCTTTCTTT
CDR3aa: CASSVSRESNTEAFF

j_gene: TRBJ2-4
d_gene: NA
abundance: NA
v_gene: TRBV10-3
CDR3nt: TGTGCCATCAGTGCGGATGGGAGAGGGGTAGCCAAAAACATTCAGTACTTC
CDR3aa: CAISADGRGVAKNIQYF

j_gene: TRBJ2-3
d_gene: TRBD2
abundance: few
v_gene: TRBV15
CDR3nt: TGTGCCACCAGCAGACTAGCGGGAGGCCTTAGCACAGATACGCAGTATTTT
CDR3aa: CATSRLAGGLSTDTQYF

j_gene: TRBJ1-2
d_gene: NA
abundance: NA
v_gene: TRBV7-9
CDR3nt: TGTGCCAGCAGCTTGAACCTCCCGGACTATGGCTACACCTTC
CDR3aa: CASSLNLPDYGYTF

j_gene: TRBJ2-7
d_gene: NA
abundance: few
v_gene: TRBV6-1
CDR3nt: TGTGCCAGCAGTGAAAGCCGGCTCCCCTCCGAGCAGTACTTC
CDR3aa: CASSESRLPSEQYF

j_gene: TRBJ2-3
d_gene: NA
abundance: NA
v_gene: TRBV9
CDR3nt: TGTGCCAGCAGCAAACAGGGAGTCAGAGATACGCAGTATTTT
CDR3aa: CASSKQGVRDTQYF

j_gene: TRBJ1-2
d_gene: NA
abundance: few
v_gene: TRBV12-3/TRBV12-4
CDR3nt: TGTGCCACCTCCCGGGGAGGGAGCGTCTATGGCTACACCTTC
CDR3aa: CATSRGGSVYGYTF

j_gene: TRBJ2-5
d_gene: NA
abundance: few
v_gene: TRBV5-1
CDR3nt: TGCGCCAGCAGCTTGGTTGGCAGGGATATTGAGACCCAGTACTTC
CDR3aa: CASSLVGRDIETQYF

j_gene: TRBJ2-5
d_gene: NA
abundance: NA
v_gene: TRBV20-1
CDR3nt: TGCAGTGCTAGAGACTTTGGGAGGCCGGGGGAGACCCAGTACTTC
CDR3aa: CSARDFGRPGETQYF

j_gene: TRBJ2-3
d_gene: NA
abundance: NA
v_gene: TRBV4-3
CDR3nt: TGCGCCAGCAGCCAAGATCGGGCGGGGCTAGCCTCCAGAGATACGCAGTATTTT
CDR3aa: CASSQDRAGLASRDTQYF

j_gene: TRBJ2-3
d_gene: TRBD2
abundance: NA
v_gene: TRBV6-2/TRBV6-3
CDR3nt: TGTGCCAGCAGGGGACTAGCAGATACGCAGTATTTT
CDR3aa: CASRGLADTQYF

j_gene: TRBJ1-2
d_gene: TRBD1
abundance: NA
v_gene: TRBV6-6
CDR3nt: TGTGCCAGCAGTCGTCGACAGGGAGGAACTGGCTACACCTTC
CDR3aa: CASSRRQGGTGYTF

j_gene: TRBJ2-3
d_gene: TRBD2
abundance: few
v_gene: TRBV24-1
CDR3nt: TGTGCCACCAGTGACCCCGGACTAGTTGGAGATACGCAGTATTTT
CDR3aa: CATSDPGLVGDTQYF

j_gene: TRBJ2-7
d_gene: TRBD2
abundance: NA
v_gene: TRBV12-3/TRBV12-4
CDR3nt: TGTGCCAGCAGTCCTCAGCGGCTAGCGGGGATCTACGAGCAGTACTTC
CDR3aa: CASSPQRLAGIYEQYF

j_gene: TRBJ2-5
d_gene: NA
abundance: NA
v_gene: TRBV29-1
CDR3nt: TGCAGCGTTGCCAGGGATCTACAAGAGACCCAGTACTTC
CDR3aa: CSVARDLQETQYF

j_gene: TRBJ1-6
d_gene: NA
abundance: few
v_gene: TRBV12-3/TRBV12-4
CDR3nt: TGTGCCAGCATCGCCTACTACAATTCACCCCTCCACTTT
CDR3aa: CASIAYYNSPLHF

j_gene: TRBJ2-1
d_gene: NA
abundance: NA
v_gene: TRBV6-4
CDR3nt: TGTGCCAGCAGTGACAGGACCACGGGTGAGCAGTTCTTC
CDR3aa: CASSDRTTGEQFF

j_gene: TRBJ2-3
d_gene: NA
abundance: NA
v_gene: TRBV29-1
CDR3nt: TGCAGCGTCTTCGGTGGCGCAGATACGCAGTATTTT
CDR3aa: CSVFGGADTQYF

j_gene: TRBJ1-2
d_gene: TRBD1
abundance: NA
v_gene: TRBV2
CDR3nt: TGTGCCAGCAGTGGGCAAACAGGGGTTGGGAACTATGGCTACACCTTC
CDR3aa: CASSGQTGVGNYGYTF

j_gene: TRBJ2-2
d_gene: NA
abundance: NA
v_gene: TRBV4-1
CDR3nt: TGCGCCAGCAGCCAAGGGCTAGGGTCCGGGGAGCTGTTTTTT
CDR3aa: CASSQGLGSGELFF

j_gene: TRBJ1-4
d_gene: NA
abundance: NA
v_gene: TRBV3-1
CDR3nt: TGTGCCAGCAGCCAAGGGGGGGAGGCAGGGGATAGCAAACTGTTTTTT
CDR3aa: CASSQGGEAGDSKLFF

j_gene: TRBJ2-3
d_gene: TRBD2
abundance: NA
v_gene: TRBV4-3
CDR3nt: TGCGCCAGCTCTGATGGACTAGCGCCTACAGATACGCCGTATTTT
CDR3aa: CASSDGLAPTDTPYF

j_gene: TRBJ1-1
d_gene: NA
abundance: NA
v_gene: TRBV5-1
CDR3nt: TGCGCCAGCATAGTGGGGGAAGGGGACACTGAAGCTTTCTTT
CDR3aa: CASIVGEGDTEAFF

j_gene: TRBJ2-7
d_gene: NA
abundance: NA
v_gene: TRBV4-3
CDR3nt: TGCGCCAGCAGCCAAGATGGAAGCGGGCCTAGCTCCTACGAGCAGTACTTC
CDR3aa: CASSQDGSGPSSYEQYF

j_gene: TRBJ1-4
d_gene: NA
abundance: few
v_gene: TRBV7-9
CDR3nt: TGTGCCAGCAGCTTAAAGCCGGCCGAACTGTTTTTT
CDR3aa: CASSLKPAELFF

j_gene: TRBJ2-3
d_gene: TRBD2
abundance: NA
v_gene: TRBV20-1
CDR3nt: TGCAGTGCTAGTTCGGGACTAGGCCTCACAGATACGCAGTATTTT
CDR3aa: CSASSGLGLTDTQYF

j_gene: TRBJ2-3
d_gene: TRBD2
abundance: once
v_gene: TRBV12-3/TRBV12-4
CDR3nt: TGTGCCAGCAGTTTGGAACTAGCGGGAAGTACAGATATGCAGTATTTT
CDR3aa: CASSLELAGSTDMQYF

j_gene: TRBJ2-3
d_gene: TRBD2
abundance: few
v_gene: TRBV5-1
CDR3nt: TGCGCCAGCAGCCCTCGGACGCTAGCGGGGGACACAGATACGCAGTATTTT
CDR3aa: CASSPRTLAGDTDTQYF

j_gene: TRBJ2-5
d_gene: TRBD1
abundance: NA
v_gene: TRBV4-1
CDR3nt: TGCGCCAGCAGCCAACCTAAACAGGGGCTTCTCCAAGAGACCCAGCACTTC
CDR3aa: CASSQPKQGLLQETQHF

j_gene: TRBJ2-1
d_gene: NA
abundance: NA
v_gene: TRBV28
CDR3nt: TGTGCCGGCAGTTCCCGAAGCGTCCAAGAGACCCAGTTCTTC
CDR3aa: CAGSSRSVQETQFF

j_gene: TRBJ2-5
d_gene: NA
abundance: NA
v_gene: TRBV13
CDR3nt: TGTGCCAGCAGCTTAGTAGGGAACCATCAAGAGACCCAGTACTTC
CDR3aa: CASSLVGNHQETQYF

j_gene: TRBJ1-1
d_gene: NA
abundance: NA
v_gene: TRBV20-1
CDR3nt: TGCAGTGCTATGAGGGGATCTAGGACTGAAGCTTTCTTT
CDR3aa: CSAMRGSRTEAFF

j_gene: TRBJ2-3
d_gene: NA
abundance: few
v_gene: TRBV7-2
CDR3nt: TGTGCCAGCAGCCTTGAGTCGAATACGCAGTATTTT
CDR3aa: CASSLESNTQYF

j_gene: TRBJ2-1
d_gene: TRBD2
abundance: NA
v_gene: TRBV27
CDR3nt: TGTGCCAGCAGTCTAATAGCGGGAGCTTCCTACAATGAGCAGTTCTTC
CDR3aa: CASSLIAGASYNEQFF

j_gene: TRBJ2-3
d_gene: TRBD1
abundance: NA
v_gene: TRBV20-1
CDR3nt: TGCAGTGCTAGGAGGGGACAGGGAGGCACAGATACGCAGTATTTT
CDR3aa: CSARRGQGGTDTQYF

j_gene: TRBJ1-4
d_gene: TRBD1
abundance: NA
v_gene: TRBV12-3/TRBV12-4
CDR3nt: TGTGCCAGCAGCCTGGACAGGAGTAATGAAGAACTGTTTTTT
CDR3aa: CASSLDRSNEELFF

j_gene: TRBJ2-7
d_gene: NA
abundance: NA
v_gene: TRBV4-3
CDR3nt: TGCGCCAGCAGCCAAGGGGCGACGGAAAGGGCTTACGAGCAGTACTTC
CDR3aa: CASSQGATERAYEQYF

j_gene: TRBJ2-1
d_gene: TRBD1
abundance: NA
v_gene: TRBV7-2
CDR3nt: TGTGCCAGCAGCGCGACAGGGCTCCACAATGAGCAGTTCTTC
CDR3aa: CASSATGLHNEQFF

j_gene: TRBJ1-2
d_gene: TRBD1
abundance: few
v_gene: TRBV12-3/TRBV12-4
CDR3nt: TGTGCCAGCAGAGGACAGGGGGCAAGCTATGGCTACACCTTC
CDR3aa: CASRGQGASYGYTF

j_gene: TRBJ2-7
d_gene: NA
abundance: NA
v_gene: TRBV7-2
CDR3nt: TGTGCCAGCAGCCCCAGGGGACACACGGGGGCCTACGAGCAGTACTTC
CDR3aa: CASSPRGHTGAYEQYF

j_gene: TRBJ1-2
d_gene: NA
abundance: NA
v_gene: TRBV7-8
CDR3nt: TGTGCCAGCAGCCCGCTGGAAACAGGGCCGTATGGCTACACCTTC
CDR3aa: CASSPLETGPYGYTF

j_gene: TRBJ2-6
d_gene: NA
abundance: NA
v_gene: TRBV5-6
CDR3nt: TGTGCCAGCAGTTGGGGGCAGGGTAGCTGGGCCAACGTCCTGACTTTC
CDR3aa: CASSWGQGSWANVLTF

j_gene: TRBJ2-7
d_gene: TRBD1
abundance: NA
v_gene: TRBV28
CDR3nt: TGTGCCAGCAGTTTATCCGGACAGGGGGCAAGGCAGTACTTC
CDR3aa: CASSLSGQGARQYF

j_gene: TRBJ1-1
d_gene: NA
abundance: few
v_gene: TRBV11-2
CDR3nt: TGTGCCAGCAGCTTCCCCAGGCAGAACACTGAAGCTTTCTTT
CDR3aa: CASSFPRQNTEAFF

j_gene: TRBJ2-1
d_gene: NA
abundance: NA
v_gene: TRBV13
CDR3nt: TGTGCCAGCAGCTCCGCCACGGGTAAAAACTACAATGAGCAGTTCTTC
CDR3aa: CASSSATGKNYNEQFF

j_gene: TRBJ2-1
d_gene: TRBD2
abundance: NA
v_gene: TRBV18
CDR3nt: TGTGCCAGCCAAAGCCTAGCGGGATCACATGAGCAGTTCTTC
CDR3aa: CASQSLAGSHEQFF